This record covers a single TCR beta chain. In its sample, this clone was seen a few times. No cognate antigen has been identified for it. No much larger clonotype is one base removed from it; base qualities were not supplied. The immunoSEQ Assay, a bias-controlled multiplex PCR, was used to amplify TCRbeta CDR3 regions from genomic DNA. On the authors' methods: Nucleated cell counts per sample were estimated from amplification of reference gene primers within the assay. To quantify the absolute abundance of each unique TCRbeta CDR3 rearrangement, sequence reads were collapsed and filtered. For each sample, productive Simpson clonality was calculated as the square root of Simpson's diversity index across productive rearrangements. Here the immuneACCESS table is served through TCRdb, limited to in-frame sequences with V and J called. Missing clones are a known gap in these copies; in checked studies unresolved V genes cover under half, and the rest lacks a known reason. That table gives V, J and clone size, and the DNA gave D and trimming. This sample lists approximately 150,000 clones; around 80% were detected once. The biggest ten clones account for approximately 3.6% of the sample.

The germline V gene encodes CDR1 GTSNPN and CDR2 SVGIG (reference sequence). From the cysteine through the phenylalanine, the CDR3 covers 15 amino acids. The sequence is cut down to CDR3 DNA, 45 bases in frame from base 1. V and J are trimmed by 0 bases and 5 bases, and the gene matches miss 8 bases of the junction. The data are from a study of blood T cell repertoires in COVID-19 (TCRdb year 2020). The study in broad terms: Samples covering the acute and convalescent phases of COVID-19 were provided by collaborators in the United States, Italy and Spain. The samples were drawn from two sources: the first 160 participants of the ongoing ImmuneRACE study, and 1,200 or so subjects contributed by 6 global collaborators. Where HLA class I and class II types were available, the types were taken from metadata supplied by the sample provider, not from assay-based typing. The prospective study material was composed of cDNA or gDNA derived from T cells, B-cell-depleted T cells, or PBMCs. The dataset comprised deeply sampled blood TCRbeta repertoires from subjects exposed to, actively infected with, or recovered from COVID-19. The sample metadata nearly always contained a de-identified subject ID, COVID-19 status, age in years and sex. A freely available public database, intended as a resource for researchers studying the immune response to SARS-CoV-2, is where the repertoires were released.

A second Seattle source provided samples from volunteer blood donors who had recovered from COVID-19. Collaborating institutions collected whole blood in K2EDTA tubes following their own protocols. For TCRbeta analysis, collaborators shipped samples as frozen whole blood, isolated PBMCs, or DNA extracted from either of those sample types. Summary of the overall study and its limitations: The quantity of clinical and demographic metadata differed by source and by participant and was supplied without curation.

Source material: peripheral blood. The sequence was collected from an older man who had recovered from COVID-19. The chain is made from TRBV30 and TRBJ2-7, with 9 bases aligning to TRBD2. The sequence in DNA is TGTGCCTGGAGTGTAGTCGGGACTAGCTCAGACGAGCAGTACTTC. Its protein is CAWSVVGTSSDEQYF.